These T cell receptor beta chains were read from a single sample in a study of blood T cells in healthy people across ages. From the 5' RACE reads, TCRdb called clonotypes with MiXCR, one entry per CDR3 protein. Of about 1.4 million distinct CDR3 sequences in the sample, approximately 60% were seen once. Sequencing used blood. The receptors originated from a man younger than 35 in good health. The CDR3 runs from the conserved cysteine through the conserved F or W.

cdr3_aa: CSAPLRTSPSYEQYF; v_call: TRBV20-1; j_call: TRBJ2-7
cdr3_aa: CASSQGERYYEQYF; v_call: TRBV4-2; j_call: TRBJ2-7
cdr3_aa: CASRVRTGSEKLFF; v_call: TRBV2; j_call: TRBJ1-4
cdr3_aa: CAIQGMSYEQYF; v_call: TRBV10-3; j_call: TRBJ2-7
cdr3_aa: CSVYTGPSSNEQFF; v_call: TRBV29-1; j_call: TRBJ2-1
cdr3_aa: CSARTGDNEQFF; v_call: TRBV29-1; j_call: TRBJ2-1
cdr3_aa: CSAKNGLSGELFF; v_call: TRBV29-1; j_call: TRBJ2-2
cdr3_aa: CASSLEGAVSDTQYF; v_call: TRBV7-6; j_call: TRBJ2-3
cdr3_aa: CASSIQGFNGYTF; v_call: TRBV5-5; j_call: TRBJ1-2
cdr3_aa: CASSYRDGRGYGYTF; v_call: TRBV6-2/TRBV6-3; j_call: TRBJ1-2
cdr3_aa: CASSQDRAESGATRYF; v_call: TRBV4-3; j_call: TRBJ2-5
cdr3_aa: CASSYGAGGYTDTQYF; v_call: TRBV6-6; j_call: TRBJ2-3
cdr3_aa: CSVALTGANEQFF; v_call: TRBV29-1; j_call: TRBJ2-1
cdr3_aa: CASSSTNMITGTEAFF; v_call: TRBV13; j_call: TRBJ1-1
cdr3_aa: CSVGQREQFF; v_call: TRBV20-1; j_call: TRBJ2-1
cdr3_aa: CASSRTSDMYEQYF; v_call: TRBV4-3; j_call: TRBJ2-7
cdr3_aa: CASSASPGRSSYEQYF; v_call: TRBV7-2; j_call: TRBJ2-7
cdr3_aa: CSARRLFRGSYGYTF; v_call: TRBV20-1; j_call: TRBJ1-2
cdr3_aa: CSVEVTEQFF; v_call: TRBV29-1; j_call: TRBJ2-1
cdr3_aa: CASSHRDRTSSGANVLTF; v_call: TRBV18; j_call: TRBJ2-6
cdr3_aa: CASSSIGGTGEETQYF; v_call: TRBV5-5; j_call: TRBJ2-5
cdr3_aa: CAIRHTETDTQYF; v_call: TRBV10-3; j_call: TRBJ2-3
cdr3_aa: CASSEVQGNTEAFF; v_call: TRBV25-1; j_call: TRBJ1-1